One and the same sample provided the 13 T cell receptor beta chains below, sequenced in a study of shared clonotypes between healthy human individuals. TCRdb's copy holds only in-frame clones and misses some; the assay was immunoSEQ multiplex PCR. The table records roughly 2.2 million clones, under 95% of them present only once. The sequenced material came from naive CD4+ T cells from PBMCs. Subset meaning: CD45RA+ positively selected. Receptors originate from a man aged 18 to 30 in good health. Some clones in this sample may be carry-over from other donors' samples.

The J gene is TRBJ2-3, the V gene TRBV9, with D perhaps matching TRBD1 (6 bases). Germline V CDR1 and CDR2: SGDLS, YYNGEE. The CDR3 covers 15 residues. Trimming took 0 bases from V and 4 from J, leaving 12 bases between them. DNA for the CDR3: TGTGCCAGCAGCGTAGCATTGGGGGCCGCAGATACGCAGTATTTT. Translation: CASSVALGAADTQYF.

CDR3 bases: TGCGCCAGCAGCATACTAGCTGCCAATGAGCAGTTCTTC. Protein product: CASSILAANEQFF. This sequence joins TRBV5-1 and TRBJ2-1; D perhaps matches TRBD2 (6 bases). The CDR3 extends over 13 amino acids. The germline CDR1 and CDR2 sequences are SGHRS and YFSETQ. The germline V and J ends were trimmed by 4 bases and 6 bases, with 11 bases remaining between them.

The chain uses TRBV28 and TRBJ2-1, with TRBD2 as a possible D gene (5 bases). CDR1 and CDR2 (germline): MDHEN, SYDVKM. The CDR3 sequence is 12 residues long. The V and J ends lost 6 bases and 6 bases respectively, with 9 bases between them. CDR3 nucleotide sequence: TGTGCCAGCAGGGTCGGGGTCAATGAGCAGTTCTTC. This encodes CASRVGVNEQFF. Supplemented by reference TRBV28 and TRBJ2-1, the full variable domain reads DVKVTQSSRYLVKRTGEKVFLECVQDMDHENMFWYRQDPGLGLRLIYFSYDVKMKEKGDIPEGYSVSREKKERFSLILESASTNQTSMYLCASRVGVNEQFFGPGTRLTVL.

The V gene is TRBV10-3, the J gene TRBJ1-5, with TRBD1 matching over 8 bases. CDR3 size: 14 residues. Germline CDR1 is ENHRY and CDR2 is SYGVKD. V gave up 6 bases and J gave up 2 bases; unmatched junction bases: 3. The CDR3 DNA reads TGTGCCATCAGAGCAGGGGGCGGCAATCAGCCCCAGCATTTT. Translation: CAIRAGGGNQPQHF.

The gene calls are TRBV7-2 and TRBJ2-2; D gene unclear. With 2 bases removed from V and 7 bases from J, the gap between germline ends came to 17 bases. This CDR3 has 16 amino acids. Germline values: CDR1 SGHTA, CDR2 FQGNSA. The CDR3 DNA reads TGTGCCAGCAGCTTACTATGGGCTCCCGGTCACGGGGAGCTGTTTTTT. It encodes CASSLLWAPGHGELFF.

The chain has TRBV14 and TRBJ2-7; 14 positions agree with TRBD2. The CDR3 loop spans 15 amino acids. Germline loops: CDR1 SGHDN, CDR2 FVKESK. V lost 4 bases and J lost 3; bases outside the gene matches: 2. CDR3 DNA: TGTGCCAGCAGCCCTGGACTAGCGGGAGGCTACGAGCAGTACTTC. Protein sequence: CASSPGLAGGYEQYF.

This clone was seen only a few times. The chain joins TRBV10-1 to TRBJ1-3; no definite D call. Germline V CDR1 and CDR2: WNHNN, SYGVQD (reference sequence). The CDR3 is 15 amino acids. The germline V and J ends were trimmed by 2 bases and 0 bases, with 8 bases remaining between them. CDR3 in amino acids: CASSEDGGSGNTIYF. CDR3 bases: TGCGCCAGCAGTGAGGACGGAGGCTCTGGAAACACCATATATTTT.

The chain combines TRBV25-1 with TRBJ1-4; D is undetermined. The V end was cut by 10 bases, the J end by 0 bases, with 6 bases between. Germline V gene lookup returns CDR1 MGHDK and CDR2 SYGVNS. This CDR3 spans 12 amino acids. CDR3: CATRSTNEKLFF. CDR3 nucleotide sequence: TGTGCCACCCGATCAACTAATGAAAAACTGTTTTTT.

V is TRBV7-7 and J is TRBJ2-7, with 9 bases that match TRBD1. This CDR3 spans 15 amino acids. Germline V gives CDR1 SSHAT, CDR2 FNYEAQ (reference sequence). After removal of 5 bases from V and 2 bases from J, the junction contained 7 bases not matched to a gene. CDR3: CASSPGQGGTYEQYF. Here the CDR3 DNA reads TGTGCCAGCAGCCCGGGACAGGGCGGCACCTACGAGCAGTACTTC.

The gene calls are TRBV7-9 and TRBJ1-4; 7 bases are shared with TRBD1. CDR3 length: 14 residues. The J segment lost 3 bases and the V segment lost 7 bases, leaving 5 bases of the junction unmatched. The germline V gene has CDR1 SEHNR and CDR2 FQNEAQ (reference sequence). Here the CDR3 DNA reads TGTGCCAGCACCCGACAGGGTGCTAATGAAAAACTGTTTTTT. This gives the protein CASTRQGANEKLFF.

About this clone itself: Other DNA sequences in this sample translate to the same CDR3. The rearrangement uses TRBV6-1 and TRBJ1-1; tentative D call: TRBD1 (6 bases). Germline V lookup: CDR1 MNHNS, CDR2 SASEGT. V was shortened by 3 bases and J by 8 bases, with 7 bases between the two germline ends. This CDR3 comprises 11 residues. This chain's CDR3 is CASSDGTEAFF. DNA of the CDR3: TGTGCCAGCAGTGACGGGACAGAAGCTTTCTTT.

The chain recombines TRBV10-3 with TRBJ2-7; the D is unclear. Trimming left V 6 bases short and J 2 bases short, with 11 bases between. The CDR3 totals 13 residues. Germline V gene lookup returns CDR1 ENHRY and CDR2 SYGVKD. The CDR3 region is CAIRETVPYEQYF. The CDR3 DNA is TGTGCCATCAGGGAAACGGTCCCCTACGAGCAGTACTTC.

The V call is TRBV4-1, the J call TRBJ2-7; 7 bases fit TRBD2. In germline, CDR1 is MGHRA, CDR2 YSYEKL. The trim removed 3 bases at V and 1 base at J, leaving 9 bases unmatched. This CDR3 has 16 amino acids. CDR3 protein: CASSHQGASGSYEQYF. The CDR3, as DNA: TGCGCCAGCAGCCATCAAGGGGCTAGCGGATCCTACGAGCAGTACTTC.